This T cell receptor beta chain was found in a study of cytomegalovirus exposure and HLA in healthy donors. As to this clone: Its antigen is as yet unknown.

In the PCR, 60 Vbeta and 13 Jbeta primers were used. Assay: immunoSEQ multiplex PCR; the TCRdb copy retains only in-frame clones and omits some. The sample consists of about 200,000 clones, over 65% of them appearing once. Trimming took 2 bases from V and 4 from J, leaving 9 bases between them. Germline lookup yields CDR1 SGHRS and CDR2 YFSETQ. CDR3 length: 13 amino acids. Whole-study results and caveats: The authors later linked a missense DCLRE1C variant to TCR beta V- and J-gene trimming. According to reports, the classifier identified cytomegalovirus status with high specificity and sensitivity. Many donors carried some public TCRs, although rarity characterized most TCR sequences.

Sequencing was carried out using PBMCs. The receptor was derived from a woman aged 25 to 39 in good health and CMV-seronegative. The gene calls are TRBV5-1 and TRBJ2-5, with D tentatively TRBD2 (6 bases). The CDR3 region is CASSFLGGETQYF. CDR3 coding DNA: TGCGCCAGCAGCTTTTTGGGGGGAGAGACCCAGTACTTC.